These 31 T cell receptor beta chains share one sample of origin, sequenced in a study of blood T cells in healthy people across ages. A J-beta primer mix and a sample-barcoded 5' primer were used in a second PCR of roughly 7 to 12 cycles. MiXCR was run by TCRdb on the 5' RACE reads, yielding one entry per CDR3 protein. This table has roughly 1.7 million distinct CDR3 sequences, about 35% appearing once. The source material was blood. The receptors derive from a woman in her 30s in good health.

Details on this clonotype: This CDR3 is missing its conserved last phenylalanine or tryptophan, likely due to a read error. V and J are TRBV12-3 or TRBV12-4 and TRBJ2-1; TRBD2 matches 12 bases. Trimming took 3 bases from V and 9 from J; bases not matched to a gene: 15. The CDR3 spans 18 residues. For the CDR3, the DNA is TGTGCCAGCAGTTTTGTCGCGAGGACTAGCGGGATCCGGGGTGAGCAGTTCTGC. It encodes CASSFVARTSGIRGEQFC.

Concerning this clonotype itself: Since a much larger clone is just one base distant, this may be a read error. The CDR3 DNA is TGCGCCAGCAACCCTAGACAGGAGACAGATACGCAGTATTTT. Amino acid sequence: CASNPRQETDTQYF. V and J are TRBV4-1 and TRBJ2-3, with D possibly being TRBD1 (6 bases). Germline CDR1 and CDR2: MGHRA and YSYEKL. Deletions cut 7 bases from V and 3 bases from J, with 14 bases between. This CDR3 spans 14 amino acids.

This clonotype was detected only a few times. The V gene is TRBV15, the J gene TRBJ2-5, with TRBD1 identical over 8 bases. CDR1 and CDR2 (germline): LNHNV, YYDKDF (reference sequence). V was clipped by 0 bases and J by 0 bases; unmatched bases: 3. The CDR3 is 16 amino acids. The CDR3 is CATSRDRGPHQETQYF. In DNA, the CDR3 is TGTGCCACCAGCAGAGACAGGGGGCCTCACCAAGAGACCCAGTACTTC. Using reference TRBV15 and TRBJ2-5 for the parts outside the CDR3, the full variable domain is DAMVIQNPRYQVTQFGKPVTLSCSQTLNHNVMYWYQQKSSQAPKLLFHYYDKDFNNEADTPDNFQSRRPNTSFCFLDIRSPGLGDTAMYLCATSRDRGPHQETQYFGPGTRLLVL.

The rearrangement uses TRBV11-3 and TRBJ2-7; D is perhaps TRBD2 (5 bases). The germline V and J ends were trimmed by 4 bases and 6 bases, with 13 bases remaining between them. Germline values: CDR1 SGHNT, CDR2 YENEEA. The CDR3 covers 13 residues. Here the CDR3 DNA reads TGTGCCAGCAGCTATATTGAGGGAGCCGAGCAGTACTTC. Translated: CASSYIEGAEQYF. The full variable domain, rest sourced from reference TRBV11-3 and TRBJ2-7, is EAGVVQSPRYKIIEKKQPVAFWCNPISGHNTLYWYLQNLGQGPELLIRYENEEAVDDSQLPKDRFSAERLKGVDSTLKIQPAELGDSAVYLCASSYIEGAEQYFGPGTRLTVT.

V gene TRBV3-1 combines with J gene TRBJ2-7; D is perhaps TRBD2 (5 bases). This CDR3 is 14 amino acids long. Trimming shortened V by 5 bases and J by 5 bases, and 16 bases separated the two germline ends. Germline V CDR1 and CDR2: LGHDT, YNNKEL (reference sequence). The CDR3 protein is CASSFRHPGNEQYF. CDR3 nucleotides: TGTGCCAGCAGCTTCCGACACCCCGGGAACGAGCAGTACTTC.

The chain uses TRBV20-1 and TRBJ2-5; D not certain. This CDR3 contains 13 residues. Between the trimmed V and J ends, which lost 0 bases and 7 bases, there was a span of 12 bases. Germline V gene sequence: CDR1 DFQATT, CDR2 SNEGSKA (reference sequence). The CDR3 region has the DNA TGCAGTGCTAGAGAGGACCGGTGGGCGACCCAGTACTTC. Amino acid sequence: CSAREDRWATQYF.

This clonotype came up a few times. The chain links TRBV9 to TRBJ2-1; 8 positions agree with TRBD2. CDR1 and CDR2 (germline): SGDLS, YYNGEE. The CDR3 is 17 amino acids. V gave up 4 bases and J gave up 10 bases; unmatched junction bases: 19. The CDR3 is CASSRRTRLSGTGEQFF. In DNA, the CDR3 is TGTGCCAGCAGCAGACGGACCCGACTTAGCGGGACGGGAGAGCAGTTCTTC.

In this sample, this clonotype turned up many times. This chain uses TRBV12-3 or TRBV12-4 with TRBJ2-1, with a tentative D call TRBD2 (5 bases). The V end lost 7 bases, the J end lost 5 bases, and 15 bases lay between the germline ends. The CDR3 loop spans 14 amino acids. The CDR3 reads CASMRAPENNEQFF. The CDR3 coding sequence is TGTGCCAGCATGAGGGCTCCTGAAAACAATGAGCAGTTCTTC.

The chain has TRBV28 and TRBJ2-5, with D perhaps TRBD1 (6 bases). Germline assignment: CDR1 MDHEN and CDR2 SYDVKM. This CDR3 region has 12 residues. Trimming took 8 bases from V and 5 from J, leaving 12 bases between them. CDR3 nucleotide sequence: TGTGCCAGCTGGGACATCGAGGAGACCCAGTACTTC. Encoded protein: CASWDIEETQYF.

The chain is built from TRBV11-2 and TRBJ2-5, with D tentatively TRBD2 (5 bases). The CDR3 has 12 amino acids. Germline assignment: CDR1 SGHAT and CDR2 FQNNGV. Trimming removed 5 bases at V and 7 bases at J, with 11 bases between. The CDR3 here is CASSPSWGTQYF. For the CDR3, the DNA is TGTGCCAGCAGCCCTAGCTGGGGGACCCAGTACTTC.

The chain uses TRBV28 and TRBJ2-7, with 7 bases aligning to TRBD1. J lost 3 bases, V lost 5 bases, and 10 bases had no gene match. Germline V gene sequence: CDR1 MDHEN, CDR2 SYDVKM. This CDR3 has 15 amino acids. The CDR3: CASSQRTGYFYEQYF. The CDR3 DNA reads TGTGCCAGCAGTCAACGGACAGGTTACTTCTACGAGCAGTACTTC.

This clonotype was observed at least ten times. The rearrangement links TRBV29-1 to TRBJ2-5; D may be TRBD2 (6 bases). The V end lost 7 bases, the J end lost 3 bases, and 15 bases lay between the germline ends. Germline CDR1 SQVTM, CDR2 ANQGSEA. This CDR3 is 13 amino acids long. CDR3 loop: CSARGPGEETQYF. DNA for the CDR3: TGCAGCGCCCGGGGACCGGGGGAAGAGACCCAGTACTTC.

This clonotype has a handful of counts. The chain is built from TRBV3-1 and TRBJ1-4, with D unclear. Between the trimmed V and J ends, which lost 5 bases and 10 bases, there was a span of 14 bases. The CDR3 extends over 13 amino acids. The germline gives CDR1 LGHDT, CDR2 YNNKEL (reference sequence). The DNA of the CDR3 is TGTGCCAGCAGCACTACCCCCAACGGAAAACTGTTTTTT. Amino acid sequence: CASSTTPNGKLFF.

This clonotype was observed a handful of times. CDR3 protein: CASLVLAGGEGQYF. The CDR3 DNA sequence: TGTGCCAGCCTAGTACTAGCGGGAGGAGAGGGCCAGTACTTC. V and J are TRBV21-1 and TRBJ2-5; the D segment call TRBD2 is taken from the table without a DNA check. TRBV21-1 is a listed pseudogene. CDR3 length: 14 residues.

In its sample, this clonotype was seen many times. This chain connects TRBV29-1 to TRBJ2-7; 7 nucleotides align to TRBD1. Germline-derived CDR1 and CDR2 are SQVTM and ANQGSEA. Unmatched junction bases numbered 7, after V lost 6 bases and J lost 5 bases. The CDR3 extends over 12 amino acids. The chain's CDR3 is CSVAGTDDEQYF. The CDR3 nucleotides are TGCAGCGTGGCCGGGACAGACGACGAGCAGTACTTC.

Turning to this clonotype: With a much larger clone just one base away, this may be a read error. The rearrangement uses TRBV12-3 or TRBV12-4 and TRBJ2-1; D uncertain. The CDR3 has 12 residues. CDR3 nucleotide sequence: TGTGCCGGCAGTCCCGAGAGCAATGAGCAGTTCTTC. As protein: CAGSPESNEQFF.

As concerns this clonotype: A much larger clone lies a single base off, so this may be a read error. V usage is TRBV6-2 or TRBV6-3 and J usage is TRBJ2-1; the D is unclear. The CDR3 runs 12 residues. From germline, CDR1 is MNHEY and CDR2 SVGEGT. The CDR3: CAGSLGPNEQFF. CDR3 coding DNA: TGTGCCGGCAGCCTAGGACCCAATGAGCAGTTCTTC.

The chain combines TRBV27 with TRBJ2-3; D remains unclear. Deletions cut 4 bases from V and 1 base from J, with 15 bases between. In germline, CDR1 is MNHEY, CDR2 SMNVEV (reference sequence). This CDR3 is 16 amino acids long. The CDR3 DNA is TGTGCCAGCAGTTCGCTGACATCGACCGGCACAGATACGCAGTATTTT. Protein product: CASSSLTSTGTDTQYF.

The chain links TRBV20-1 to TRBJ2-4; 13 nucleotides agree with TRBD2. The CDR3 length is 17 residues. With V trimmed by 5 bases and J by 1 base, 8 bases remained unmatched. CDR1 and CDR2 (germline): DFQATT, SNEGSKA (reference sequence). In nucleotides, the CDR3 is TGCAGTGCTCCCGGACTAGCGGGAGATCCGGCCAAAAACATTCAGTACTTC. Translating it yields CSAPGLAGDPAKNIQYF.

This clonotype was recorded a few times. The rearrangement joins TRBV3-1 to TRBJ2-7, with D possibly matching TRBD2 (6 bases). The CDR3 length is 16 residues. Between the trimmed V and J ends, which lost 3 bases and 2 bases, there was a span of 17 bases. Germline V gene lookup returns CDR1 LGHDT and CDR2 YNNKEL (reference sequence). CDR3 in DNA: TGTGCCAGCAGCCAGGGCGGGTCTGGAGGGCCCTACGAGCAGTACTTC. Protein product: CASSQGGSGGPYEQYF.

The rearrangement links TRBV4-2 to TRBJ2-1, with a weak D call TRBD2 (6 bases). The CDR3 is 15 residues long. Germline V lookup: CDR1 LGHNA, CDR2 YNFKEQ. V lost 4 bases to trimming and J lost 3 bases, with 13 bases between them. The CDR3 DNA sequence: TGTGCCAGCAGCCCATGGGGGGAGTACTACAATGAGCAGTTCTTC. This translates into CASSPWGEYYNEQFF.

This chain links TRBV3-1 with TRBJ2-7; 11 bases are a match to TRBD2. The V gene end was trimmed by 0 bases and the J gene end by 6 bases; junction bases not matched to a gene: 13. Germline V CDR1 and CDR2: LGHDT, YNNKEL (reference sequence). The CDR3 is made up of 18 amino acids. The CDR3 DNA reads as TGTGCCAGCAGCCAAGATCTTCTAGCGGGAGGCCTAATGTTCGAGCAGTACTTC. Encoded protein: CASSQDLLAGGLMFEQYF.

CDR3 in amino acids: CASRGGTDLSNQPQHF. The CDR3 coding sequence is TGTGCCAGCAGGGGTGGGACAGACCTTAGCAATCAGCCCCAGCATTTT. The chain carries TRBV27 and TRBJ1-5, with TRBD1 matching over 7 bases. Germline CDR1 and CDR2: MNHEY and SMNVEV (reference sequence). CDR3 length: 16 amino acids. Trimming took 6 bases from V and 0 from J; bases not matched to a gene: 8.

The V call is TRBV3-1, the J call TRBJ2-2, with D tentatively TRBD1 or TRBD2 (5 bases each). The CDR3 spans 17 residues. The germline V gene encodes CDR1 LGHDT and CDR2 YNNKEL (reference sequence). The V and J ends lost 4 bases and 0 bases respectively, with 15 bases between them. CDR3 protein: CASSRYTTGPNTGELFF. As DNA, the CDR3 is TGTGCCAGCAGCCGATATACGACGGGACCGAACACCGGGGAGCTGTTTTTT.

This clonotype appeared a few times. The chain combines TRBV5-1 with TRBJ2-7; D is possibly TRBD2 (5 bases). V was clipped by 3 bases and J by 3 bases, with 13 bases between them. The germline V gene has CDR1 SGHRS and CDR2 YFSETQ. The CDR3 is made up of 14 amino acids. Here the CDR3 DNA reads TGCGCCAGCAGCTCCGACGGAGGATTCTACGAGCAGTACTTC. Translated: CASSSDGGFYEQYF. Combining the CDR3 with reference TRBV5-1 and TRBJ2-7 gives the whole variable domain KAGVTQTPRYLIKTRGQQVTLSCSPISGHRSVSWYQQTPGQGLQFLFEYFSETQRNKGNFPGRFSGRQFSNSRSEMNVSTLELGDSALYLCASSSDGGFYEQYFGPGTRLTVT.

Concerning this clonotype: At one boundary the junction diverges from the germline segment, which might be a read error. The CDR3 DNA is TGCGCCAGCAGCTCCCGGACTAGCGGGGGGGCCGACACGCAGTATTTT. Protein: CASSSRTSGGADTQYF. The chain is built from TRBV7-3 and TRBJ2-3, with 15 bases that match TRBD2. The germline gives CDR1 SGHTA, CDR2 FQGTGA. CDR3 length: 16 residues.

In this sample, this clonotype turned up a few times. The chain carries TRBV5-1 and TRBJ2-3; D possibly corresponds to TRBD1 (6 bases). Between the trimmed V and J ends, which lost 3 bases and 6 bases, there was a span of 17 bases. This CDR3 is built from 15 residues. CDR1 and CDR2 (germline): SGHRS, YFSETQ. As DNA, the CDR3 is TGCGCCAGCAGCTCACAGGGCTTTTCACAGGATACGCAGTATTTT. Its translation is CASSSQGFSQDTQYF.

V gene TRBV7-9 combines with J gene TRBJ1-5; tentative D call: TRBD1 (6 bases). Trimming cost V 7 bases and J 7 bases, with 14 bases left between them. CDR1 is SEHNR and CDR2 is FQNEAQ in the germline V gene (reference sequence). The CDR3 spans 13 residues. The CDR3 region has the DNA TGTGCCAGCAACTGGGGGGGCGAACAGCCCCAGCATTTT. Protein: CASNWGGEQPQHF.

The chain joins TRBV20-1 to TRBJ1-4, with D unresolved. Trimming took 1 base from V and 4 from J, leaving 13 bases between them. This CDR3 region has 15 residues. Germline CDR1 reads DFQATT; CDR2 reads SNEGSKA (reference sequence). CDR3 loop: CSARGERANNEKLFF. CDR3 in DNA: TGCAGTGCTAGAGGAGAGCGAGCTAATAATGAAAAACTGTTTTTT.

To note about this clonotype: A clone one base away is much larger, so this may be a read error. V is TRBV20-1 and J is TRBJ2-2; D may be TRBD2 (6 bases). There are 14 residues in the CDR3. The germline V gene encodes CDR1 DFQATT and CDR2 SNEGSKA (reference sequence). CDR3 region: CNARTGANTGELFF. For the CDR3, the DNA is TGCAATGCTCGGACGGGAGCGAACACCGGGGAGCTGTTTTTT.

The sample holds a few counts of this clonotype. CDR3 in amino acids: CASSLITGTGVFEQYF. For the CDR3, the DNA is TGTGCCAGCAGTCTCATCACGGGGACAGGGGTTTTCGAGCAGTACTTC. This sequence joins TRBV27 and TRBJ2-5; 10 bases map to TRBD1. The last part of the DNA fits TRBJ2-7 better; the J call may be wrong. Germline-derived CDR1 and CDR2 are MNHEY and SMNVEV (reference sequence). This CDR3 has 16 amino acids.